The TCR beta chain described here comes from a study of regulatory T cells in long-lasting Graves disease. Whole-study findings and limits: The researchers studied only peripheral blood, not thyroid tissue. Repertoires from persistent disease leaned toward TRBV28, TRBJ1-2 and TRBJ2-5.

The authors built TCR beta libraries using iRepertoire HTBI primers and Arm-PCR of CDR3 regions. TCRdb re-called the multiplex PCR reads through MiXCR, storing one row per CDR3 protein. The sample records hundreds of thousands of distinct CDR3 sequences, approximately 15% being singletons. Time point indicated: newly diagnosed GD, antithyroid drugs for less than 3 months. From PBMCs, RNA was extracted and then used to make the TCR library. Enrollment of patients was through an endocrinology department in Xi'an, China. The CDR3 length is 15 residues. Germline CDR1 and CDR2: MDHEN and SYDVKM. This clonotype was detected only a few times. Its cognate antigen is unknown. Mismatch with germline at one junction end may stem from a read error. These same records also appear under a second study, on T cells in Graves' hyperthyroidism and ophthalmopathy. That work states: Blood also carried most thyroid clonotypes expanded above 0.001.

The sequenced sample was peripheral blood mononuclear cells (PBMCs), obtained at new diagnosis, from a patient treated with antithyroid drugs. The clonotype originates from a man aged 40-49 years with Graves disease. The chain combines TRBV28 with TRBJ2-7, with TRBD2 matching 11 bases. The CDR3 loop is CASSSIAGGSYEQYF. CDR3 DNA: TGTGCCAGCAGTTCAATAGCGGGGGGGTCCTATGAGCAGTACTTC.